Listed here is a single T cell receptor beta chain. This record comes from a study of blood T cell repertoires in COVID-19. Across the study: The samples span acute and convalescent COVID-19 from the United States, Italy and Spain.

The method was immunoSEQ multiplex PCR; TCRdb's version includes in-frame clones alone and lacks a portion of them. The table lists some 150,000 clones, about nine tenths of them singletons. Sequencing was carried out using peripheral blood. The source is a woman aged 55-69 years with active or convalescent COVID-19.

The CDR3 here is CAWSQVRSGNTIYF. Here the CDR3 DNA reads TGTGCCTGGAGTCAGGTCCGCTCTGGAAACACCATATATTTT. The gene calls are TRBV30 and TRBJ1-3; D not certain. Germline CDR1 reads GTSNPN; CDR2 reads SVGIG (reference sequence). The CDR3 consists of 14 residues. Between the trimmed V and J ends, which lost 2 bases and 0 bases, there was a span of 8 bases.